The next 9 T cell receptor beta chains were all read from a single sample in a study of shared clonotypes between healthy human individuals. Clones were read by immunoSEQ multiplex PCR, and TCRdb kept only the in-frame ones, dropping some. The profile shows approximately 2.3 million clones, 85% to 95% of them singletons. The sequenced material came from naive CD4+ T cells from PBMCs. Subset defined: CD45RA+ positively selected. The receptor source for this set is a man younger than 35 in good health. Some clones in this sample may be carry-over from other donors' samples.

The rearrangement joins TRBV5-1 to TRBJ2-3; D tentatively reads TRBD1 or TRBD2 (5 bases each). V shed 3 bases and J shed 4 bases, with 15 bases lying between them. Germline CDR1 reads SGHRS; CDR2 reads YFSETQ. CDR3 size: 15 residues. The CDR3 nucleotides read TGCGCCAGCAGCTGGGTGGGGGACGCCCCAGATACGCAGTATTTT. Amino acids: CASSWVGDAPDTQYF.

This chain links TRBV30 with TRBJ1-4; TRBD1 might be the D (5 bases). V was trimmed by 2 bases and J by 0 bases, leaving 10 bases between them. Per the germline V gene, CDR1 is GTSNPN and CDR2 is SVGIG (reference sequence). This CDR3 has 15 amino acids. The CDR3 loop is CAWSPSGTTNEKLFF. The CDR3 DNA follows: TGTGCCTGGAGTCCGTCAGGGACAACTAATGAAAAACTGTTTTTT.

The chain couples TRBV4-3 to TRBJ2-2; D assignment may be TRBD1 or TRBD2 (6 bases each). Germline CDR1 LGHNA, CDR2 YSLEER. This CDR3 is 18 amino acids long. The V gene lost 4 bases and the J gene lost 6 bases, with 24 bases spanning the gap. The CDR3, as DNA: TGCGCCAGCAGCCCGCACAATAGGGGGGCGGTTGGATCCGGGGAGCTGTTTTTT. This sequence encodes CASSPHNRGAVGSGELFF.

This chain links TRBV2 with TRBJ1-3; D is uncertain. The V end lost 3 bases, the J end lost 4 bases, and 10 bases lay between the germline ends. The CDR3 has 14 amino acids. Germline V gene lookup returns CDR1 SNHLY and CDR2 FYNNEI. The CDR3 sequence is CASSDLVRGNTIYF. The CDR3 nucleotides read TGTGCCAGCAGTGACTTGGTTAGGGGAAACACCATATATTTT.

The V call is TRBV7-8, the J call TRBJ2-1, with 14 bases aligning to TRBD2. The CDR3 is 19 amino acids. Unmatched junction bases numbered 13, after V lost 2 bases and J lost 7 bases. The germline V gene has CDR1 SGHVS and CDR2 FQNEAQ. CDR3 coding DNA: TGTGCCAGCAGCTTAAATATCTGGACTAGCGGGAGGACCAAGAATGAGCAGTTCTTC. Amino acid sequence: CASSLNIWTSGRTKNEQFF.

The gene calls are TRBV15 and TRBJ2-3; D not certain. The length of the CDR3 is 16 residues. V lost 1 base and J 0 bases, leaving 11 bases between the germline ends. Germline assignment: CDR1 LNHNV and CDR2 YYDKDF (reference sequence). CDR3 residues: CATSRGTDGSTDTQYF. CDR3 bases: TGTGCCACCAGCAGAGGGACGGACGGAAGCACAGATACGCAGTATTTT.

This chain joins TRBV7-7 and TRBJ2-5; D might be TRBD1 (6 bases). This CDR3 region has 16 residues. Germline lookup yields CDR1 SSHAT and CDR2 FNYEAQ (reference sequence). Trimming cost V 4 bases and J 0 bases, with 15 bases left between them. The CDR3 coding sequence is TGTGCCAGCAGCTCGAACCCGGGACATAACCAAGAGACCCAGTACTTC. This sequence encodes CASSSNPGHNQETQYF.

The V gene is TRBV27, the J gene TRBJ2-7, with 7 positions matching TRBD1. Germline V gives CDR1 MNHEY, CDR2 SMNVEV (reference sequence). V dropped 8 bases and J dropped 0; count of bases not matched to a gene: 16. The CDR3 extends over 17 amino acids. The CDR3 sequence is CASGTGQRLRYSYEQYF. The CDR3 DNA is TGTGCCAGCGGAACGGGACAGCGACTACGATACTCCTACGAGCAGTACTTC.

V usage is TRBV7-2 and J usage is TRBJ2-3; TRBD1 matches at 9 bases. Trimming took 5 bases from V and 8 from J; bases not matched to a gene: 5. The CDR3 has 13 amino acids. Germline lookup yields CDR1 SGHTA and CDR2 FQGNSA. The CDR3 DNA follows: TGTGCCAGCAGCCCGGACAGGGGAGGTACGCAGTATTTT. Residues: CASSPDRGGTQYF.